A single sample is the source of the 30 T cell receptor beta chains below, sequenced in a study of cytomegalovirus exposure and HLA in healthy donors. PCR involved 60 Vbeta and 13 Jbeta primers. Clones were sequenced by immunoSEQ multiplex PCR, and TCRdb holds only the in-frame ones, with some missing. Its clone listing holds 140,000 to 150,000 clones. The sample comprised PBMCs. The receptor source for this set is a woman between 45 and 60 years old in good health and CMV-seronegative.

This sequence joins TRBV5-5 and TRBJ2-3; TRBD2 is a possible D gene (5 bases). Germline CDR1 and CDR2: SGHKS and YYEKEE (reference sequence). The CDR3 runs to 14 residues. The germline V and J ends were trimmed by 0 bases and 0 bases, with 5 bases remaining between them. This CDR3 is CASSLVASTDTQYF. The CDR3 bases are TGTGCCAGCAGCTTGGTAGCGAGCACAGATACGCAGTATTTT.

The rearrangement joins TRBV19 to TRBJ1-1, with D unclear. CDR1 LNHDA and CDR2 SQIVND come from the germline V gene (reference sequence). CDR3 length: 13 residues. The V and J ends lost 9 bases and 1 base respectively, with 12 bases between them. The CDR3 DNA sequence: TGTGCCAGAGAGCGGAGATCGAACACTGAAGCTTTCTTT. This encodes CARERRSNTEAFF. The full variable domain, its missing parts supplied by reference TRBV19 and TRBJ1-1, is DGGITQSPKYLFRKEGQNVTLSCEQNLNHDAMYWYRQDPGQGLRLIYYSQIVNDFQKGDIAEGYSVSREKKESFPLTVTSAQKNPTAFYLCARERRSNTEAFFGQGTRLTVV.

The rearrangement uses TRBV4-2 and TRBJ2-1, with 9 bases identical to TRBD2. The CDR3 spans 16 residues. The V gene end was trimmed by 0 bases and the J gene end by 2 bases; junction bases not matched to a gene: 2. Germline V gives CDR1 LGHNA, CDR2 YNFKEQ. The CDR3 nucleotides are TGTGCCAGCAGCCAAGATCAGCGGGGGGCCTACAATGAGCAGTTCTTC. Translating it yields CASSQDQRGAYNEQFF.

As DNA, the CDR3 is TGCGCCAGCAGCCCAGGGACTCTGGGGGAGACCCAGTACTTC. As protein: CASSPGTLGETQYF. V is TRBV5-1 and J is TRBJ2-5; possibly TRBD2 for D (6 bases). Trimming removed 4 bases at V and 5 bases at J, with 15 bases between. Germline values: CDR1 SGHRS, CDR2 YFSETQ. The CDR3 has 14 residues.

The chain combines TRBV27 with TRBJ1-1; D is ambiguous. The CDR3 sequence is 14 residues long. Trimming took off 3 bases at V and 0 bases at J, with 8 bases between the two ends. Per germline, CDR1 MNHEY and CDR2 SMNVEV (reference sequence). The CDR3: CASSLGSLNTEAFF. In DNA, the CDR3 is TGTGCCAGCAGTTTGGGGAGCCTGAACACTGAAGCTTTCTTT.

The J gene is TRBJ1-2, the V gene TRBV28; D perhaps matches TRBD1 (6 bases). Germline V lookup: CDR1 MDHEN, CDR2 SYDVKM. Trimming pared 5 bases from V and 6 bases from J, leaving 16 bases between. This CDR3 has 14 residues. This CDR3 is CASSSPGVRHGYTF. In DNA form, the CDR3 reads TGTGCCAGCAGTAGTCCAGGGGTGAGGCATGGCTACACCTTC.

V gene TRBV6-9 combines with J gene TRBJ2-3; 13 bases are shared with TRBD2. The CDR3 is 16 residues long. With V trimmed by 5 bases and J by 6 bases, 8 bases remained unmatched. Germline V gene lookup returns CDR1 MNHGY and CDR2 SVAAGI. In DNA, the CDR3 is TGTGCCAGCAGTACCCCCGGACTAGCGGGAGTCGATACGCAGTATTTT. Protein product: CASSTPGLAGVDTQYF.

The chain carries TRBV9 and TRBJ1-2; perhaps TRBD1 as D (5 bases). CDR3 size: 12 residues. V was pared by 3 bases and J by 4 bases, with 7 bases between. The germline V gene has CDR1 SGDLS and CDR2 YYNGEE. The CDR3 sequence: CASSEDSYGYTF. As DNA, the CDR3 is TGTGCCAGCAGCGAAGACAGCTATGGCTACACCTTC.

The chain links TRBV11-1 to TRBJ2-6, with a tentative D call TRBD1 (5 bases). The length of the CDR3 is 15 residues. The V end lost 6 bases, the J end lost 0 bases, and 9 bases lay between the germline ends. Germline values: CDR1 SGHAT, CDR2 FQDESV (reference sequence). The CDR3 DNA is TGTGCCAGCAGAGACAGCCCCTCTGGGGCCAACGTCCTGACTTTC. It is translated as CASRDSPSGANVLTF.

This rearrangement joins TRBV14 to TRBJ1-1; D is possibly TRBD1 (5 bases). Trimming took off 4 bases at V and 4 bases at J, with 19 bases between the two ends. Germline CDR1 is SGHDN and CDR2 is FVKESK. The CDR3 spans 16 residues. CDR3 sequence (DNA): TGTGCCAGCAGCCGCACACACAGGACCAGGTTCACTGAAGCTTTCTTT. Its protein is CASSRTHRTRFTEAFF.

The chain has TRBV29-1 and TRBJ2-3; 12 nucleotides agree with TRBD2. Looked up from germline, CDR1 is SQVTM and CDR2 is ANQGSEA. V was clipped by 7 bases and J by 4 bases; unmatched bases: 9. There are 15 residues in the CDR3. Written as DNA, the CDR3 is TGCAGCGCCGAAGTCCCTAGCGGGAGGGCAGATACGCAGTATTTT. It is translated as CSAEVPSGRADTQYF.

The genes are TRBV2 and TRBJ1-1, with 10 positions matching TRBD1. CDR3 length: 19 residues. Germline V gene data show CDR1 as SNHLY and CDR2 as FYNNEI. V trimming: 6 bases; J trimming: 0 bases; junction bases outside the gene matches: 16. The CDR3 DNA follows: TGTGCCAGCAGCACCCCCCGGGACAGGGGCCACTTGATGAACACTGAAGCTTTCTTT. As protein: CASSTPRDRGHLMNTEAFF.

The V and J genes are TRBV18 and TRBJ2-7, with 8 positions matching TRBD2. Germline V gene lookup returns CDR1 KGHSH and CDR2 LQKENI. After removal of 3 bases from V and 3 bases from J, the junction contained 1 base not matched to a gene. This CDR3 spans 13 amino acids. This CDR3 reads CASSPTSDYEQYF. CDR3 nucleotide sequence: TGTGCCAGCTCACCGACTAGCGACTACGAGCAGTACTTC.

The chain joins TRBV7-2 to TRBJ1-1; D is undetermined. This CDR3 is 13 amino acids long. V was trimmed by 6 bases and J by 4 bases, leaving 12 bases between them. CDR1 SGHTA and CDR2 FQGNSA come from the germline V gene. CDR3 in amino acids: CASRPAVVTEAFF. The CDR3 nucleotides read TGTGCCAGCAGACCGGCGGTGGTCACTGAAGCTTTCTTT.

J is TRBJ2-7 and V is TRBV5-1; TRBD1 is a possible D gene (6 bases). The germline V gene encodes CDR1 SGHRS and CDR2 YFSETQ. Deletions cut 4 bases from V and 2 bases from J, with 13 bases between. The CDR3 is 14 residues long. The CDR3 DNA sequence: TGCGCCAGCAGCGCCTTACAGGGCGCCTACGAGCAGTACTTC. Protein: CASSALQGAYEQYF.

The chain has TRBV4-1 and TRBJ2-7; 12 positions match TRBD2. Germline CDR1 is MGHRA and CDR2 is YSYEKL. The trim removed 1 base at V and 2 bases at J, leaving 3 bases unmatched. The CDR3 extends over 16 amino acids. CDR3 sequence reads: CASSQGRLAGAYEQYF. DNA of the CDR3: TGCGCCAGCAGCCAAGGCAGACTAGCGGGAGCCTACGAGCAGTACTTC.

J is TRBJ2-6 and V is TRBV18, with D possibly being TRBD2 (6 bases). V lost 4 bases and J lost 4, with 14 bases in between. The CDR3 extends over 16 amino acids. Germline V gene sequence: CDR1 KGHSH, CDR2 LQKENI. CDR3 sequence (DNA): TGTGCCAGCTCACGGGAGGTCCAGCACGGGGCCAACGTCCTGACTTTC. Residues: CASSREVQHGANVLTF.

The V gene is TRBV14, the J gene TRBJ1-2; tentatively, D is TRBD1 (6 bases). Deletions cut 3 bases from V and 1 base from J, with 15 bases between. The CDR3 sequence is 16 residues long. Germline lookup yields CDR1 SGHDN and CDR2 FVKESK. CDR3 nucleotides: TGTGCCAGCAGCCATGGAGCAGGACAGTTTAACTATGGCTACACCTTC. Its translation is CASSHGAGQFNYGYTF.

The rearrangement uses TRBV30 and TRBJ2-5; D call uncertain. The germline CDR1 and CDR2 sequences are GTSNPN and SVGIG (reference sequence). This CDR3 has 12 residues. V gave up 4 bases and J gave up 5 bases, with 11 bases separating them. The CDR3 DNA reads TGTGCCTGGACCATTACCGGGGAGACCCAGTACTTC. Translation gives CAWTITGETQYF.

Comment on this clone: One end of the junction varies from germline; a read error may be responsible. This specimen includes other DNA sequences encoding the same CDR3. The chain has TRBV30 and TRBJ1-6; 7 nucleotides match TRBD1. The CDR3 has 12 residues. The germline CDR1 and CDR2 sequences are GTSNPN and SVGIG (reference sequence). CDR3 DNA sequence: TGTGCCCGTACGACAGGGAATTCCCCCCTCCACTTT. Translation gives CARTTGNSPLHF.

The gene calls are TRBV6-5 and TRBJ1-5, with no clear D. V lost 2 bases and J lost 1, with 12 bases in between. Germline CDR1 is MNHEY and CDR2 is SVGAGI. This CDR3 has 16 amino acids. The CDR3 reads CASSYLGSLSNQPQHF. CDR3 DNA: TGTGCCAGCAGTTACCTAGGGAGCCTCAGCAATCAGCCCCAGCATTTT.

The chain uses TRBV7-3 and TRBJ1-2; no firm D call. The CDR3 extends over 13 amino acids. Germline loops: CDR1 SGHTA, CDR2 FQGTGA. Trimming shortened V by 1 base and J by 6 bases, and 9 bases separated the two germline ends. CDR3 amino acids: CASSLNSMNGYTF. For the CDR3, the DNA is TGTGCCAGCAGCTTAAACAGTATGAATGGCTACACCTTC.

The V gene is TRBV12-5, the J gene TRBJ1-2, with D perhaps TRBD1 (6 bases). CDR1 LGHNT and CDR2 FRNRAP come from the germline V gene. Trimming cost V 2 bases and J 7 bases, with 14 bases left between them. The CDR3 is made up of 14 amino acids. The CDR3 reads CASGLSLKGVGYTF. The CDR3 DNA sequence: TGTGCTAGTGGTTTGTCCCTCAAGGGGGTTGGCTACACCTTC.

The chain links TRBV27 to TRBJ2-3, with 11 bases lining up with TRBD2. This CDR3 comprises 16 residues. The ends lost 6 bases at V and 5 bases at J; junction bases unmatched: 10. Germline V gene lookup returns CDR1 MNHEY and CDR2 SMNVEV (reference sequence). The CDR3 DNA sequence: TGTGCCAGCAGACGTAGCGGGAGGGCCGGGTTAGATACGCAGTATTTT. Amino acid sequence: CASRRSGRAGLDTQYF.

V is TRBV6-6 and J is TRBJ2-7, with 8 bases aligning to TRBD2. V shed 9 bases, J shed 2 bases, and the junction held 9 bases outside the gene matches. The length of the CDR3 is 14 residues. Germline CDR1 is MNHNY and CDR2 is SVGAGI (reference sequence). CDR3 nucleotides: TGTGCCAGTCAAGCGGGAGACTTGGCCTACGAGCAGTACTTC. It encodes CASQAGDLAYEQYF.

The chain is built from TRBV4-2 and TRBJ2-3, with 10 bases aligning to TRBD2. CDR1 and CDR2 (germline): LGHNA, YNFKEQ. J lost 4 bases, V lost 2 bases, and 6 bases had no gene match. This CDR3 comprises 16 residues. CDR3 coding DNA: TGTGCCAGCAGCCAACAACTAGCGGGATTGGCAGATACGCAGTATTTT. Protein product: CASSQQLAGLADTQYF.

The chain carries TRBV9 and TRBJ1-1; D unresolved. The CDR3 is made up of 17 amino acids. The V gene's germline CDR1 is SGDLS and CDR2 YYNGEE. The ends were cut back, 0 bases at V and 1 base at J, with 16 bases in the middle. CDR3 region: CASSVEPSLRGNTEAFF. DNA for the CDR3: TGTGCCAGCAGCGTAGAACCATCCCTCCGGGGGAACACTGAAGCTTTCTTT.

This chain connects TRBV4-3 to TRBJ1-5; D unresolved. Between the trimmed V and J ends, which lost 4 bases and 1 base, there was a span of 11 bases. Germline CDR1 and CDR2: LGHNA and YSLEER. The CDR3 runs 15 residues. The CDR3 spells CASSLSGNSNQPQHF. The CDR3 nucleotides are TGCGCCAGCAGCCTCTCAGGTAACAGCAATCAGCCCCAGCATTTT.

The chain recombines TRBV9 with TRBJ2-1; tentatively, D is TRBD2 (6 bases). V lost 4 bases, J lost 10 bases, and 15 bases lay in between. The CDR3 consists of 13 residues. In germline, CDR1 is SGDLS, CDR2 YYNGEE. In DNA, the CDR3 is TGTGCCAGCAGCCCTAGATCGGGAGAGGAGCAGTTCTTC. Translating gives CASSPRSGEEQFF.

V is TRBV14 and J is TRBJ2-7; TRBD2 is a possible D gene (6 bases). With 1 base removed from V and 4 bases from J, the gap between germline ends came to 14 bases. This CDR3 has 15 amino acids. Germline values: CDR1 SGHDN, CDR2 FVKESK. The CDR3: CASSQAPTREYEQYF. The CDR3, as DNA: TGTGCCAGCAGCCAAGCACCGACTAGGGAGTACGAGCAGTACTTC.